This TCR beta chain was identified in a study of cytomegalovirus exposure and HLA in healthy donors (dated by TCRdb to between 2016 and 2019). Describing the broader study: According to an earlier analysis of a few hundred of the donors, 150 million to 200 million T cells yielded 117 million unique TCR beta sequences and less than 300 Gb of sequence data. The aim of the study was to test whether cataloging public T cell receptors could identify signatures of past pathogen exposure. Donor age, sex, ethnicity and CMV serostatus were compiled together with the repertoire data. Among the roughly 390 genotyped donors, approximately 76% belonged to the genetic ancestry cluster associated with self-reported Caucasian donors. HLA typing included class I and class II loci at four-digit resolution. In a later genetic analysis, genome-wide SNP genotypes for about 60% of the 666 donors were used, and that subset was treated as a discovery cohort. The later analysis used no new phenotypic data to find candidate immune exposures, relying instead on TCR beta sequences and their occurrence across donors. Typing coverage varied by locus: about 620-630 donors for A, B, C, DRB1 and DQB1; roughly 510 for DQA1; some 610 for DPA1; around 490 for DPB1. All discovery cohort repertoires had been generated on a single sequencing platform. The study combined high-throughput TCR immunosequencing, statistical association of individual TCRs with disease status, and machine learning to predict cytomegalovirus infection status. A later analysis re-examined previously published TCR beta repertoires from just over 650 donors and added high-resolution HLA genotyping to investigate patterns of TCR occurrence. Roughly 5 DR-DQ haplotypes were handled as single units for association and clustering, since linkage in the cohort was strong. To decide whether each TCR beta V gene segment behaved as functional or pseudogenic, an earlier analysis of some 570 of the donors relied on high-throughput TCR beta sequencing. Besides the first cohort of about 730 subjects, a separate validation cohort made up of over a hundred different subjects was used. On average, around 230,000 unique TCR beta nucleotide sequences were sequenced per donor among 398 genotyped donors of the cohort, with roughly 20% of those sequences being non-productive. The study used immunosequencing to profile the T cell repertoires of several hundred subjects and linked those repertoires to cytomegalovirus serostatus. An early release that covered around 590 HLA-typed donors contained 250 to 350 gigabases of sequencing data and some 87 million unique TCR sequences. Beyond this particular receptor, the publication reports: An association between a missense DCLRE1C variant and V-gene and J-gene trimming of TCR beta chains was found in a later genetic analysis and replicated in an independent cohort. For the cohort, immune exposure information was limited to CMV serostatus. Across donors, most TCR sequences were observed very rarely, whereas some public TCRs were present in many individuals. In a later analysis, around 15,000 TCR beta sequences were associated with specific HLA alleles at a false discovery rate of 0.05. Correlated functional status among segregating V segments might be attributable to linkage disequilibrium, but an unknown experimental factor could not be ruled out. The study listed 150 to 200 TCR beta chains as associated with cytomegalovirus. Most CMV-associated TCR beta chains appeared to be HLA-restricted in a later analysis, and the HLA associations seemed to be driven largely by CMV exposure. A cluster of highly shared sequence variants was judged likely to represent a technical artifact of the sequencing pipeline. A later analysis found that TCR association rates varied across HLA loci, with DRB1 alleles showing the most associated TCRs and HLA-C alleles the fewest. Because counts were too low, about 18 rarely observed V segments, including chromosome 9 orphons, were excluded from the earlier analysis of about 500 of the donors. The classifier was reported to diagnose cytomegalovirus status with high specificity and sensitivity in both the original and validation cohorts. According to a later genetic analysis, donors in an Asian-associated ancestry cluster had fewer N-insertions in productive TCRs than the approximately 670-donor mean. A further reported finding was that TCR beta sequences accurately predicted the HLA-A and HLA-B alleles for most subjects in the first cohort. Because HLA typing was missing for some donors at each locus, association tests included only the typed subset. Assigning TCR associations to individual alleles was difficult when HLA alleles, especially DR and DQ, strongly co-occurred. This cohort had only TCR beta chains sequenced, and the lack of alpha or paired-chain data limited which features could be detected. It was suggested by the authors that the approach could potentially be generalized to other disease states and immunological phenotypes. A few of the identified cytomegalovirus-associated TCR beta chains were confirmed in vitro to be specific for cytomegalovirus antigens. Sequencing depth was assumed to be roughly uniform across donors in the presence/absence analyses, though that assumption may not hold. In a later analysis, HLA-associated TCR beta chains showed more clonal expansion and lower generation probabilities than non-associated chains that were equally common. Because the 87-base-pair reads could not distinguish some IMGT-functional V segments, including TRBV6-2 and TRBV6-3, those segments were excluded. Broadly in line with IMGT annotations, most TCR beta V segments showed up in productive rearrangements about 87% or about 30% of the time in an earlier analysis of approximately 640 of the donors. In a later analysis, several top co-occurrence clusters were reported to appear linked to parvovirus B19, influenza, CMV and Epstein-Barr virus.

About this clone itself: This receptor's antigen is unknown. There are no base qualities to consult, and no much larger clone falls within one base.

The cohort comprised around 700 healthy bone marrow donors. All cohort members were sampled while nominally healthy, although unrecorded immune exposures were likely present. The donor was CMV seronegative and belonged to the group of over 350 seronegative cohort members. A peripheral blood sample was provided by each donor, and peripheral blood mononuclear cells were used for TCR beta sequencing. Genomic DNA extraction from the blood cell samples was performed with the Qiagen DNeasy Blood Extraction Kit. From V the trimming removes 8 bases and from J it removes 3 bases, while the gene matches leave 10 bases of the junction unaccounted for. Its CDR3 holds 15 amino acids, cysteine through phenylalanine. The retained sequence is limited to the CDR3, 45 bases, with the frame set at the first base. CDR1 and CDR2, looked up from the germline V gene, are MNHNS and SASEGT. Library prep was done by the immunoSEQ multiplex PCR assay. For the multiplex PCR, a mixture combining 60 forward primers for TCR Vbeta segments and 13 reverse primers for TCR Jbeta segments was used. The CDR3 region of rearranged TCR beta genes was amplified from genomic DNA by a multiplex PCR assay. Amplified TCR beta libraries were sequenced as 87-base-pair reads on the Illumina HiSeq System. Turning to the authors' computational methods: Across the 640 or so repertoires, a later analysis counted about 81 million unique TCR beta chains, 9.5 million to 13 million of which were shared by at least two donors. Raw reads were error-corrected and collapsed into unique sequences with a nearest-neighbor algorithm that merged closely related sequences to remove PCR and sequencing errors. Alignment of CDR3 sequences to IMGT reference sequences was used to assign V, D and J gene segments. Each retained sequence needed at least a six-nucleotide match to both a V gene segment and a J gene segment. Rearrangements were classified as productive when the CDR3 lacked stop codons and remained in frame with V and J, and all other rearrangements were classified as non-productive. CDR3 was defined by IMGT convention, running from the second conserved V-encoded cysteine to the conserved J-encoded phenylalanine. The earlier analysis of 587 of the donors excluded sequences that lacked an unambiguous match to a single V gene segment. In an earlier analysis of roughly 600 of the donors, a V segment was called functional when productive rearrangements were above 56.7%, and segregating when the standard deviation between donors exceeded 5%. A statistical classification framework was built to diagnose cytomegalovirus status from the catalog of TCR beta chain sequences. A later analysis assigned V and J genes by comparing TCR nucleotide sequences with IMGT/GENE-DB human TR gene sequences. In a later analysis, CDR3 sequences and most-parsimonious VDJ recombination scenarios were assigned using the TCRdist pipeline. In a later analysis, each TCR beta chain was defined by its CDR3 amino acid sequence together with its V-gene family, and reads without a unique V-gene family were excluded. In a later analysis, fewer than 650 highly shared, low-generation-probability nucleotide sequences were removed to address suspected cross-contamination and a sequencing artifact. A later analysis calculated a clonal expansion index for each public chain from normalized within-repertoire ranks of inferred template counts. Generation probabilities in a later analysis came from a VDJ recombination model fitted to out-of-frame rearrangements, and those results were checked against IGoR. In a later analysis, hypergeometric tests were used to score TCR-TCR, TCR-HLA and TCR-CMV co-occurrence, with a repertoire-size bias correction applied to TCR pairs. To estimate false discovery rates, a later analysis permuted the HLA or CMV assignments 20 times. In a later analysis, co-occurring TCRs were grouped using DBSCAN, and TCRdist sequence similarity was added for clustering within HLA-allele-positive subsets. Repertoires with fewer than 30,000 or more than 120,000 public chains, plus five repertoires with anomalous nucleotide sharing, were excluded from co-occurrence clustering. Drawn from immuneACCESS, this table holds only the in-frame rearrangements with V and J called that TCRdb kept. Clones are partly lost; checked studies trace under half to an unresolved V gene and leave the rest unexplained. V, J and clone size reflect that table, while D and trimming were determined from the DNA. The sample data list over 130,000 clones, and under 90% of these were observed just once. The leading ten clones occupy approximately 2.4% of the sample.

The sample taken for sequencing was PBMCs. The sequence joins TRBV6-1 to TRBJ1-5; 7 central nucleotides agree with TRBD1. This receptor was obtained from a male donor in good health and CMV-seronegative. The sequenced DNA is TGTGCCAGCCGCCGGACAGGTGGGGTCAATCAGCCCCAGCATTTT. This codes for CASRRTGGVNQPQHF.